Listed below are T cell receptor beta chains from one sample, sequenced in a study of blood T cell repertoires in COVID-19. The table came from immunoSEQ multiplex PCR; TCRdb's copy has only in-frame clones and leaves some out. The sample carries about 480,000 clones, approximately 86% recorded once. Sample: PBMCs or T cells enriched from blood (not recorded which). These TCRs come from a woman aged 60-75 years who had recovered from COVID-19. CDR3s include the opening cysteine and the closing phenylalanine or tryptophan. D genes are given only for firm matches. Clone size is stated in some rows and not others, as once, few, many or a class when expanded.

abundance: -
v_gene: TRBV7-8
d_gene: TRBD1
j_gene: TRBJ1-1
CDR3aa: CASSPDRGRAFF
CDR3nt: TGTGCCAGCAGCCCCGACAGGGGTCGAGCTTTCTTT

abundance: once
v_gene: TRBV5-1
d_gene: TRBD2
j_gene: TRBJ2-1
CDR3aa: CASSPGLANLNNEQFF
CDR3nt: TGCGCCAGCAGCCCCGGACTAGCTAACCTCAACAATGAGCAGTTCTTC

abundance: -
v_gene: TRBV2
d_gene: TRBD1
j_gene: TRBJ1-1
CDR3aa: CASSADRDEAFF
CDR3nt: TGTGCCAGCAGTGCGGACAGGGATGAAGCTTTCTTT

abundance: -
v_gene: TRBV11-2
d_gene: TRBD2
j_gene: TRBJ2-1
CDR3aa: CASSYTSDTYNEQFF
CDR3nt: TGTGCCAGCAGCTACACTAGCGACACCTACAATGAGCAGTTCTTC

abundance: once
v_gene: TRBV5-6
d_gene: TRBD2
j_gene: TRBJ2-7
CDR3aa: CASRVGGSSYEQYF
CDR3nt: TGTGCCAGCAGAGTCGGGGGGAGCTCCTACGAGCAGTACTTC

abundance: few
v_gene: TRBV5-1
d_gene: -
j_gene: TRBJ2-5
CDR3aa: CASSLKGDQTQYF
CDR3nt: TGCGCCAGCAGCTTGAAGGGGGATCAGACCCAGTACTTC

abundance: -
v_gene: TRBV18
d_gene: TRBD1
j_gene: TRBJ1-1
CDR3aa: CASSPPDRGRAFF
CDR3nt: TGTGCCAGCTCACCACCTGACAGGGGGCGAGCTTTCTTT

abundance: -
v_gene: TRBV18
d_gene: -
j_gene: TRBJ2-5
CDR3aa: CASSRQGQQETQYF
CDR3nt: TGTGCCAGCTCACGGCAGGGCCAACAAGAGACCCAGTACTTC

abundance: -
v_gene: TRBV9
d_gene: TRBD1
j_gene: TRBJ2-1
CDR3aa: CASSVRRQGGDNEQFF
CDR3nt: TGTGCCAGCAGCGTTCGGCGACAGGGGGGGGACAATGAGCAGTTCTTC

abundance: -
v_gene: TRBV18
d_gene: -
j_gene: TRBJ2-3
CDR3aa: CASREDPRTDTQYF
CDR3nt: TGTGCCAGCCGAGAGGATCCCCGCACAGATACGCAGTATTTT

abundance: -
v_gene: TRBV10-2
d_gene: TRBD1
j_gene: TRBJ2-3
CDR3aa: CASRGQGAKDTQYF
CDR3nt: TGCGCCAGCAGGGGACAGGGGGCGAAAGATACGCAGTATTTT

abundance: -
v_gene: TRBV24-1
d_gene: -
j_gene: TRBJ2-2
CDR3aa: CAARPGTNTGELFF
CDR3nt: TGTGCCGCCAGGCCAGGGACGAACACCGGGGAGCTGTTTTTT

abundance: -
v_gene: TRBV10-3
d_gene: -
j_gene: TRBJ2-6
CDR3aa: CATRGGSGANVLTF
CDR3nt: TGTGCCACCCGAGGGGGCTCTGGGGCCAACGTCCTGACTTTC

abundance: -
v_gene: TRBV2
d_gene: -
j_gene: TRBJ1-1
CDR3aa: CASRAGWATEAFF
CDR3nt: TGTGCCAGCAGGGCAGGGTGGGCCACTGAAGCTTTCTTT

abundance: -
v_gene: TRBV14
d_gene: TRBD2
j_gene: TRBJ2-1
CDR3aa: CASSQVTGGGRQFF
CDR3nt: TGTGCCAGCAGCCAAGTGACCGGGGGGGGTAGGCAGTTCTTC